This T cell receptor (beta chain) was found in a study of tissue T cells after allogeneic stem cell transplantation. Study results and caveats: Motif-based clustering found tissue-specific repertoire signatures shared across patients, though few clones were shared.

In regard to this clone: Its antigen remains unknown.

Libraries were prepared by immunoSEQ multiplex PCR; TCRdb keeps only in-frame clonotypes and omits some of them. The sample carries 1,400 or so clones, around 81% recorded once. Germline V gene data show CDR1 as MNHEY and CDR2 as SMNVEV (reference sequence). With 1 base clipped from V and 4 bases from J, the junction kept 2 bases outside the gene matches. There are 15 residues in the CDR3. The rearrangement joins TRBV27 to TRBJ2-1; 9 positions agree with TRBD2. This receptor was obtained from a male patient older than 55 with steroid-refractory graft-versus-host disease after an allogeneic stem cell transplant. Some of these T cells may belong to the graft donor. Sample: blood, taken at autopsy. CDR3 nucleotides: TGTGCCAGCAGTTTATGGAGCGGGGGGTACAATGAGCAGTTCTTC. Its translation: CASSLWSGGYNEQFF.